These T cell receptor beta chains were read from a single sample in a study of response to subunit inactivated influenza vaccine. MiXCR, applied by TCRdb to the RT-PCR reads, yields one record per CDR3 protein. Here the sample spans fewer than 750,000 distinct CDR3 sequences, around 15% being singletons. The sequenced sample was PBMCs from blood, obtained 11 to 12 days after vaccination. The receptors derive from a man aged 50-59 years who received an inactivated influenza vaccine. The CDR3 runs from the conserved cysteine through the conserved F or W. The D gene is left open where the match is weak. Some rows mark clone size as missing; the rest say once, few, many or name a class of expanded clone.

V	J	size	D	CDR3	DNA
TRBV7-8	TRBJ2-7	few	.	CASSLARREVQYF	TGTGCCAGCAGCTTAGCTCGGAGGGAGGTGCAGTACTTC
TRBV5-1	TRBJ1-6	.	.	CASSLGPTASGNNSPLHF	TGCGCCAGCAGCTTGGGACCTACAGCCAGCGGGAATAATTCACCCCTCCACTTT
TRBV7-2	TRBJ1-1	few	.	CASSLGPAGVNTEAFF	TGTGCCAGCAGCTTAGGACCGGCTGGGGTGAACACTGAAGCTTTCTTT
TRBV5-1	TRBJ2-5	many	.	CASRKMTGMGETQYF	TGCGCCAGCAGAAAGATGACAGGAATGGGGGAGACCCAGTACTTC
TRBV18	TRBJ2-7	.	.	CASSPRAVRNEQYF	TGTGCCAGCTCACCACGGGCAGTAAGGAACGAGCAGTACTTC
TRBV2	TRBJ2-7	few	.	CASRPQGSRYEQYF	TGTGCCAGCAGACCCCAGGGTTCCCGCTACGAGCAGTACTTC
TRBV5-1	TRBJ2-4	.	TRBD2	CASSRTSGGRGKNIQYF	TGCGCCAGTTCCAGGACTAGCGGGGGACGAGGCAAAAACATTCAGTACTTC
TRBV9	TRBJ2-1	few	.	CASSPTDTEQFF	TGTGCCAGCAGCCCAACCGATACTGAGCAGTTCTTC
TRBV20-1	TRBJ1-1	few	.	CSARDRPAMNTEAFF	TGCAGTGCTAGAGATAGGCCGGCCATGAACACTGAAGCTTTCTTT
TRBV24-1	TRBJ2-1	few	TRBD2	CATSDLALGSGRANEQFF	TGTGCCACCAGTGATCTGGCCCTGGGTAGCGGGAGGGCCAATGAGCAGTTCTTC
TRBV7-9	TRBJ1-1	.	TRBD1	CASSPQGAQTEAFF	TGTGCCAGCAGCCCACAGGGGGCGCAGACTGAAGCTTTCTTT
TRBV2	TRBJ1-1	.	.	CASKPENTEAFF	TGTGCCAGCAAACCGGAGAACACTGAAGCTTTCTTT
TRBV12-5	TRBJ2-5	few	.	CASGLVIGREQETQYF	TGTGCTAGTGGTTTGGTAATTGGCAGGGAGCAAGAGACCCAGTACTTC
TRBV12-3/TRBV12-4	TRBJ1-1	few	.	CATQGVNTEAFF	TGTGCCACTCAGGGAGTAAACACTGAAGCTTTCTTT
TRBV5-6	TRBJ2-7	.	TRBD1	CASSGIQGANPYEQYF	TGTGCCAGCAGCGGGATACAGGGGGCAAATCCCTACGAGCAGTACTTC
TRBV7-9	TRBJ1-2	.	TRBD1	CASSLGDRGRNGYTF	TGTGCCAGCAGCTTAGGTGACAGGGGGCGGAATGGCTACACCTTC
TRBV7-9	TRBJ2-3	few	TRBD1	CASSLFLRQGPRDTQYF	TGTGCCAGCAGCTTGTTCTTGCGACAGGGGCCGAGGGATACGCAGTATTTT
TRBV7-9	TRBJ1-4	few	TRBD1	CASSRIGQGAEKLFF	TGTGCCAGCAGCCGCATCGGACAGGGGGCTGAAAAACTGTTTTTT
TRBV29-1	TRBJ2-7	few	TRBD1	CSVRTGDRTYEQYF	TGCAGCGTCCGGACAGGGGATCGGACCTACGAGCAGTACTTC
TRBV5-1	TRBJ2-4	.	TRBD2	CASSSASGSENIQYF	TGCGCCAGCAGTTCCGCAAGCGGGAGTGAAAACATTCAGTACTTC
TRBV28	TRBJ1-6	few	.	CASRTFTGPNSPLHF	TGTGCCAGCAGAACCTTCACAGGGCCTAATTCACCCCTCCACTTT
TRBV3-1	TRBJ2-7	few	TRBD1	CASSRGAGGREQYF	TGTGCCAGCAGCCGCGGAGCAGGGGGCCGCGAGCAGTACTTC
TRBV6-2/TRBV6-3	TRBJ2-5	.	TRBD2	CASSQPGLRMETQYF	TGTGCCAGCAGTCAACCGGGACTACGAATGGAGACCCAGTACTTC
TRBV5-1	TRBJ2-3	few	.	CASSSVAGGAADTQYF	TGCGCCAGCAGCTCGGTTGCGGGCGGGGCCGCAGATACGCAGTATTTT
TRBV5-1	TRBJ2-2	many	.	CASSPGPNTGELFF	TGTGCCAGCAGCCCCGGCCCAAACACCGGGGAGCTGTTTTTT
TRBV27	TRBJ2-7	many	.	CASSLREVGRGNEQYF	TGTGCCAGCAGTTTACGAGAGGTTGGACGTGGAAACGAGCAGTACTTC
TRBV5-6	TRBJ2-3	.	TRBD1	CASSVRGQSTDTQYF	TGTGCCAGCAGCGTTAGGGGACAGAGCACAGATACGCAGTATTTT
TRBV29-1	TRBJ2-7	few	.	CSVEDSGLAYEQYF	TGCAGCGTTGAAGATTCAGGGCTAGCCTACGAGCAGTACTTC
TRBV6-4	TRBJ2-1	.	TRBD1	CASTRDSYNEQFF	TGTGCCAGCACCCGGGACAGTTACAATGAGCAGTTCTTC
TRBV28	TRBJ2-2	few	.	CASSFIQAGELFF	TGTGCCAGCAGTTTCATACAGGCCGGGGAGCTGTTTTTT
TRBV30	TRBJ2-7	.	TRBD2	CAWSGRGDPYEQYF	TGTGCCTGGAGTGGGCGGGGGGACCCCTACGAGCAGTACTTC
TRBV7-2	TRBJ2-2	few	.	CASSLTPSGANGELFF	TGTGCCAGCAGCTTAACCCCCTCAGGGGCAAACGGGGAGCTGTTTTTT
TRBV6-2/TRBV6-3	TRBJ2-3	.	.	CASTFRGWGTDTQYF	TGTGCCAGCACTTTCCGGGGATGGGGCACAGATACGCAGTATTTT
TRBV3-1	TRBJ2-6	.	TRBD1	CASSHRDRGFGANVLTF	TGTGCCAGCAGCCACCGGGACAGGGGGTTTGGGGCCAACGTCCTGACTTTC
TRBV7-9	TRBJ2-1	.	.	CASSSTVRDYNEQFF	TGTGCCAGCAGCTCGACAGTAAGAGACTACAATGAGCAGTTCTTC
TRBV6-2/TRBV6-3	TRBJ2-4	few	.	CASSRTAAGDIQYF	TGTGCCAGCAGTAGGACGGCCGCCGGGGACATTCAGTACTTC
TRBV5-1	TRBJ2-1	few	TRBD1	CASRPTQGALGNEQFF	TGCGCCAGCAGGCCTACCCAGGGGGCGTTGGGCAATGAGCAGTTCTTC
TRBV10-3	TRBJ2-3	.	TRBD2	CAISEAGTTYTQYF	TGTGCCATCAGTGAGGCAGGGACTACTTATACGCAGTATTTT
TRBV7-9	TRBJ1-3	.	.	CASSLMGGHTIYF	TGTGCCAGCAGCTTAATGGGGGGACACACCATATATTTT
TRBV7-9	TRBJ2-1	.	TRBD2	CASSPGTSGSDYNEQFF	TGTGCCAGCAGCCCCGGGACTAGCGGGAGCGACTACAATGAGCAGTTCTTC
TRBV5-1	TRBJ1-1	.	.	CASSLEFQGGGTEAFF	TGCGCCAGCAGCTTGGAGTTCCAGGGTGGAGGGACTGAAGCTTTCTTT
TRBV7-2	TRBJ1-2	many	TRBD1	CASSLRGLPYGYTF	TGTGCCAGCAGCTTAAGGGGGCTACCCTATGGCTACACCTTC
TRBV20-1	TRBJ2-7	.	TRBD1	CSATADRVVTYEQYF	TGCAGTGCCACTGCGGACAGGGTGGTAACCTACGAGCAGTACTTC
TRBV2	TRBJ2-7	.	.	CASGISTYEQYF	TGTGCCAGCGGGATATCAACCTACGAGCAGTACTTC
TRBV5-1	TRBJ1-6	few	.	CASSLGGIISPLHF	TGCGCCAGCAGCTTGGGGGGGATAATCTCACCCCTCCACTTT
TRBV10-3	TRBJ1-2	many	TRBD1	CAITEGAGYTF	TGTGCCATCACGGAGGGGGCTGGCTACACCTTC
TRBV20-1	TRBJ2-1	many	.	CSARDVMGAAYNEQFF	TGCAGTGCTAGAGATGTGATGGGGGCCGCCTACAATGAGCAGTTCTTC
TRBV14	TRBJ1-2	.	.	CASSTQVAAGYTF	TGTGCCAGCAGCACACAGGTGGCGGCTGGCTACACCTTC
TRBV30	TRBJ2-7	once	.	CAATGNEQYF	TGTGCCGCAACAGGGAACGAGCAGTACTTC
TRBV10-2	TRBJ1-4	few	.	CASSGDTSNEKLFF	TGCGCCAGCAGTGGGGACACATCTAATGAAAAACTGTTTTTT
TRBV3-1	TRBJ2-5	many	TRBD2	CASSQDTSRAGAPETQYF	TGTGCCAGCAGCCAAGATACGAGTCGGGCGGGAGCCCCAGAGACCCAGTACTTC